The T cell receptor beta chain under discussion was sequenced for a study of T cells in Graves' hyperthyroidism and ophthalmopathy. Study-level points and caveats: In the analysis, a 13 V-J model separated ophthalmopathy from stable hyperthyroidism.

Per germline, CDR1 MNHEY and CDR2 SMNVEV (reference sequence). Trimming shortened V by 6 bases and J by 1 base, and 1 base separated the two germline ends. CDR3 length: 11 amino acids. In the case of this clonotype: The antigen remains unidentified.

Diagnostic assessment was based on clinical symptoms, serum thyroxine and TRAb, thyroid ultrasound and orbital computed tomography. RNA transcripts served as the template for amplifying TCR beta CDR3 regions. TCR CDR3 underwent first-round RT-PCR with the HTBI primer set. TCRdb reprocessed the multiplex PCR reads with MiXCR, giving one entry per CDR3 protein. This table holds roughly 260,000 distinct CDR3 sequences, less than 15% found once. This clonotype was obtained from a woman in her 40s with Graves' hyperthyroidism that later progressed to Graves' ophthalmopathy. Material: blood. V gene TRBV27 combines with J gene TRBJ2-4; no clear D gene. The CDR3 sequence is CASSAKNIQYF. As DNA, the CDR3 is TGTGCCAGCAGCGCCAAAAACATTCAGTACTTC.